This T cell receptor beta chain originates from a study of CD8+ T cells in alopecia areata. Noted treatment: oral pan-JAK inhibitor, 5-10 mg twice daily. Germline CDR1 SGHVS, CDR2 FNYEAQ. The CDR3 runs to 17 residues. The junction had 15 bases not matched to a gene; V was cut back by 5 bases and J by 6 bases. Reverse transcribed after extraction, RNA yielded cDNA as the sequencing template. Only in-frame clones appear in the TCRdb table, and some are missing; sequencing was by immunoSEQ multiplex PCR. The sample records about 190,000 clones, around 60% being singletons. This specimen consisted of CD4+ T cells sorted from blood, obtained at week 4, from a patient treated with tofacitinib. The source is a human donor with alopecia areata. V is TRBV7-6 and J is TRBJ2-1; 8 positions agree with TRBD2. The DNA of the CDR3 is TGTGCCAGCAGCCGAACAGCGGGAGATGCTTTGGGCAATGAGCAGTTCTTC. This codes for CASSRTAGDALGNEQFF.